Given below is one T cell receptor (beta chain) in context. The sample comes from a study of cytotoxic CD8 clonotypes in ibrutinib-treated CLL. Sequenced by immunoSEQ multiplex PCR; TCRdb stores in-frame clones only, minus some. The sample records 120,000 to 150,000 clones, around three quarters being singletons. V dropped 2 bases and J dropped 9 bases, with 8 bases sitting between them. The length of the CDR3 is 12 residues. Per germline, CDR1 SGHTA and CDR2 FQGNSA. The receptor was isolated from a human donor with chronic lymphocytic leukemia. The sequencing used PBMCs, collected after 12 months of ibrutinib treatment. The J gene is TRBJ2-1, the V gene TRBV7-2; D assignment may be TRBD1 or TRBD2 (5 bases each). The CDR3 loop is CASSLSGTEQFF. The CDR3 region has the DNA TGTGCCAGCAGCTTATCCGGGACTGAGCAGTTCTTC.